This T cell receptor (beta chain) originates from a study of T cells after yellow fever vaccination. TCRdb processed the 5' RACE reads anew with MiXCR; each CDR3 protein has one entry. This table has some 550,000 distinct CDR3 sequences, 15% to 20% appearing once. The CDR3 runs 15 residues. V shed 1 base, J shed 1 base, and the junction held 6 bases outside the gene matches. Germline V gene data show CDR1 as DFQATT and CDR2 as SNEGSKA (reference sequence). The TCR was taken from a man between 25 and 39 years old who received the YFV17D yellow fever vaccine. The sample in question was PBMCs, obtained 15 days after the yellow fever booster vaccination. The rearrangement joins TRBV20-1 to TRBJ1-1; TRBD1 agrees at 7 bases. This CDR3 reads CSARGAGGRNTEAFF. The CDR3 region has the DNA TGCAGTGCTAGAGGGGCAGGGGGTCGGAACACTGAAGCTTTCTTT.